A selection of T cell receptor beta chains follows, all from one sample in a study of early T cells in non-severe SARS-CoV-2 infection. TCRdb processed the 5' RACE reads anew with MiXCR; each CDR3 protein has one entry. The sample contains around 70,000 distinct CDR3 sequences, more than 10% of which appear only once. The sequenced sample was whole blood. The receptors stem from an adult who was a healthcare worker with PCR-confirmed SARS-CoV-2 infection or an uninfected control (not recorded which). The CDR3 runs from the conserved cysteine through the conserved F or W. The order of the fields is CDR3 DNA, CDR3 protein, clone size, V gene, D gene, J gene. The D gene is left open where the match is weak. Clone size, where shown, is once, few, many, or a class for clones that have expanded.

TGCGCCAGCAGCCCCCCGGAGCGGACCTACTCTGGGGCCAACGTCCTGACTTTC CASSPPERTYSGANVLTF few TRBV5-1 - TRBJ2-6
TGTGCCAGCAGCCAAGTCGACAGCGCAACTGATACGCAGTATTTT CASSQVDSATDTQYF few TRBV3-1 - TRBJ2-3
TGTGCCAGCAGTGTACCAGCGGGAGAAAATGAGCAGTTCTTC CASSVPAGENEQFF many TRBV2 TRBD2 TRBJ2-1
TGTGCCAGCAGCTTGTCGGGGGGAGGTACTGAAGCTTTCTTT CASSLSGGGTEAFF - TRBV28 - TRBJ1-1
TGTGCCAGCAGCCCTAGCGGCCGCACAGATACGCAGTATTTT CASSPSGRTDTQYF medium-sized TRBV7-2 TRBD2 TRBJ2-3
TGCAGTGCCCCAACCGGGACCCCTCTCGACGGTGAGCAGTTCTTC CSAPTGTPLDGEQFF few TRBV20-1 - TRBJ2-1
TGTGCCAGCAGCCTGACGGGGCCCCTTAACTATGGCTACACCTTC CASSLTGPLNYGYTF many TRBV7-8 - TRBJ1-2
TGTGCCATCATGAGTCCCACCTACGAGCAGTACTTC CAIMSPTYEQYF few TRBV10-3 - TRBJ2-7
TGTGCCAGCAGTTTAAGGTCAGCGATGTTAATGAACACTGAAGCTTTCTTT CASSLRSAMLMNTEAFF few TRBV12-3/TRBV12-4 - TRBJ1-1
TGTGCCTGGAGTTCCCAAGGAGGAAATGAGCAGTTCTTC CAWSSQGGNEQFF many TRBV30 - TRBJ2-1
TGCAGTGCTAGAGGGGGGACAGGGCACACCGGGGAGCTGTTTTTT CSARGGTGHTGELFF many TRBV20-1 TRBD1 TRBJ2-2
TGCAGCGTGTCCCTAGCGGGAGGGAGGGATACGCAGTATTTT CSVSLAGGRDTQYF many TRBV29-1 TRBD2 TRBJ2-3
TGTGCCAGCAGATTACTAGCGGGGTCCATGGGGGAGCTGTTTTTT CASRLLAGSMGELFF few TRBV6-5 TRBD2 TRBJ2-2
TGTGCCAGCAGTTTCGACACGGGGCAGGAAGCTTTCTTT CASSFDTGQEAFF few TRBV6-6 - TRBJ1-1
TGCAGCGTCGCCGTAGGGACAGGGGGGGATCAGCCCCAGCATTTT CSVAVGTGGDQPQHF many TRBV29-1 TRBD1 TRBJ1-5
TGTGCCAGCAGCATGAGCGGTTACTACGAGCAGTACTTC CASSMSGYYEQYF - TRBV5-4 - TRBJ2-7
TGCGCCAGCAGCCCTCCGACAGGGGGACGAGAGACCCAGTACTTC CASSPPTGGRETQYF many TRBV5-1 TRBD1 TRBJ2-5
TGTGCCAGCAGTCGCCGACAGGGGAACGGAAACACCATATATTTT CASSRRQGNGNTIYF - TRBV28 TRBD1 TRBJ1-3
TGTGCCATCTCCATCTTCGACAGGCCCTACGAGCAGTACTTC CAISIFDRPYEQYF few TRBV2 - TRBJ2-7
TGTGCCAGCAGTTCTCGGAGCGGGAGGGTCGGCACAGATACGCAGTATTTT CASSSRSGRVGTDTQYF - TRBV7-7 TRBD2 TRBJ2-3
TGCGCCAGCAGCTTGGGAACAGGGAACTACGAGCAGTACTTC CASSLGTGNYEQYF many TRBV5-1 - TRBJ2-7
TGTGCCAGTAGCCGTAGCGGGAGTGAGACCCAGTACTTC CASSRSGSETQYF - TRBV19 TRBD2 TRBJ2-5
TGTGCCAGCAATCCTGGGAACACTGAAGCTTTCTTT CASNPGNTEAFF - TRBV6-4 - TRBJ1-1
TGTGCCAGCAGAACTTCAGCGGGAGGGCGAAACGAGCAGTACTTC CASRTSAGGRNEQYF few TRBV28 TRBD2 TRBJ2-7
TGTGCCAGCAGACCACTCCCAGGGAGGGGAGACATTCAGTACTTC CASRPLPGRGDIQYF - TRBV28 TRBD2 TRBJ2-4
TGTGCCAGCTCACCGCTTTCGCGGGAGGGCGATGAGCAGTTCTTC CASSPLSREGDEQFF many TRBV18 TRBD2 TRBJ2-1
TGCAGCGCTACCTCCCGGACATTTCATTATGGCTACACCTTC CSATSRTFHYGYTF - TRBV29-1 - TRBJ1-2
TGCAGCGTTGATCGGGCTAGCGGGACGACAGATACGCAGTATTTT CSVDRASGTTDTQYF medium-sized TRBV29-1 TRBD2 TRBJ2-3
TGTGCCAGCAGCTTAGATATCGGCGTAGGGGGGCACTATGGCTACACCTTC CASSLDIGVGGHYGYTF many TRBV11-2 - TRBJ1-2
TGCGCCAGCAGCGCCGGGGGGCAGCAGCAAGAGACCCAGTACTTC CASSAGGQQQETQYF many TRBV5-1 - TRBJ2-5
TGTGCCAGCAGTTATCCCGGGGGGTACAATGAGCAGTTCTTC CASSYPGGYNEQFF few TRBV6-2/TRBV6-3 TRBD2 TRBJ2-1
TGTGCCAGCAGCCGAAACTTGGGGAGCAATCAGCCCCAGCATTTT CASSRNLGSNQPQHF many TRBV27 - TRBJ1-5
TGCGCCAGCAGCTTCCCAGAGACCTACAATGAGCAGTTCTTC CASSFPETYNEQFF - TRBV5-1 - TRBJ2-1
TGTGCCAGCTCACCGGAGGGAGATACGCAGTATTTT CASSPEGDTQYF - TRBV18 - TRBJ2-3
TGCAGCGTTAGTCCAAATAGCGGGGTCAATGAGCAGTTCTTC CSVSPNSGVNEQFF many TRBV29-1 TRBD2 TRBJ2-1
TGTGCCAGCAGTCTAGACAGATGGGGTAGAGAGACCCAGTACTTC CASSLDRWGRETQYF many TRBV5-4 - TRBJ2-5
TGTGCCAGCAGCGCCTGGACAGGGACCGGGGAGCTGTTTTTT CASSAWTGTGELFF many TRBV7-2 TRBD1 TRBJ2-2
TGTGCCAGCAGCTTAGACCAGACACGGGGGGATCGGGAACAATACTACGAGCAGTACTTC CASSLDQTRGDREQYYEQYF few TRBV11-3 TRBD2 TRBJ2-7
TGCGCCAGCAGCCAATCCCAGGGATTCGAGCAGTACTTC CASSQSQGFEQYF few TRBV4-1 - TRBJ2-7
TGTGCCAGCGGGACCGGGACTCTTGTTTTGGAGCAGTACTTC CASGTGTLVLEQYF many TRBV2 - TRBJ2-7
TGCAGCATCTGGACAGGGCTTTCCTACGAGCAGTACTTC CSIWTGLSYEQYF - TRBV29-1 TRBD1 TRBJ2-7
TGCAGCGTTGTTTGGCGGAGCTCCTACGAGCAGTACTTC CSVVWRSSYEQYF few TRBV29-1 - TRBJ2-7
TGTGCCAGCAGTTACCGGGACAGGGGAAACACCGGGGAGCTGTTTTTT CASSYRDRGNTGELFF - TRBV7-2 TRBD1 TRBJ2-2
TGTGCCAGCTCTACTAGCCCCGGGGAGCTGTTTTTT CASSTSPGELFF many TRBV9 - TRBJ2-2
TGTGCCAGCAGAGAGGGAATCTCTGGAAACACCATATATTTT CASREGISGNTIYF few TRBV2 - TRBJ1-3
TGTGCCAGCAGTTTAGAGTCAGGGAGAGTAACTGAAGCTTTCTTT CASSLESGRVTEAFF few TRBV28 - TRBJ1-1
TGTGCCAGCAGTTTGACGTACGAGCAGTACTTC CASSLTYEQYF - TRBV28 - TRBJ2-7
TGCAGCGTTCGCCTCCGAGGCCTCGGACACTATGGCTACACCTTC CSVRLRGLGHYGYTF - TRBV29-1 - TRBJ1-2
TGCGCCAGCAGTCCCGAACTCCTGACCCCAACCCACGAGCAGTACTTC CASSPELLTPTHEQYF few TRBV10-1 - TRBJ2-7
TGTGCCAGCAGCCGTACAGACAATGAGCAGTTCTTC CASSRTDNEQFF - TRBV3-1 - TRBJ2-1